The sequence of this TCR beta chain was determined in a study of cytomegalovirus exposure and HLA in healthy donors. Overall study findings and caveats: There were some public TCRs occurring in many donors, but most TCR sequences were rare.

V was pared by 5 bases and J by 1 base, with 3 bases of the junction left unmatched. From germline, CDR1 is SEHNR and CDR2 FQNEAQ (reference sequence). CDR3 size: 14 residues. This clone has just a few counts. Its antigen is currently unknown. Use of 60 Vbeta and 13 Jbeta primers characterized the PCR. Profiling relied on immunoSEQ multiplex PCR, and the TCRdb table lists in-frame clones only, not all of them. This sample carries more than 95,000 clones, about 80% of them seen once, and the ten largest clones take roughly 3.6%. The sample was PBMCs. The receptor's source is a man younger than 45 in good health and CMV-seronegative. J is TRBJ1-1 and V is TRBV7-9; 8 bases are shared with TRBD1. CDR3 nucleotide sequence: TGTGCCAGCAGCGTTACAGGGGGGAACACTGAAGCTTTCTTT. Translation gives CASSVTGGNTEAFF.